This TCR beta chain derives from a study of T-cell reconstitution after alpha-beta-depleted transplantation in children. Study-wide points: At around two months after transplant, the alpha-beta T cells were reportedly derived from several hundred expanded clones that came from non-depleted graft cells. One year after transplant, T-cell counts and diversity came mostly from newly produced T cells. Surviving recipient cells, namely T cells and thymic progenitors, were the source of high day-60 TCRbeta diversity in some patients.

Comments on this clonotype: Its target is unknown.

The CDR3 has 15 residues. The V end lost 4 bases, the J end lost 5 bases, and 17 bases lay between the germline ends. From germline, CDR1 is LGHDT and CDR2 YNNKEL (reference sequence). Construction of the TCRbeta library involved unique molecular identifiers. TCRdb used MiXCR to reprocess the PCR reads, holding one entry per CDR3 protein. Found here are 800,000 to 1,000,000 distinct CDR3 sequences, 25% to 30% of them singletons; the top ten hold about 28%. The receptor was derived from a boy less than two years old who had a stem cell transplant for SCID, so the T cells may come from the graft donor. The specimen comprised PBMCs, mostly from graft donor cells, sampled 360 days after TCRalphabeta/CD19-depleted stem cell transplant. This chain uses TRBV3-1 with TRBJ1-2, with D unresolved. CDR3 amino acids: CASSPARENGYGYTF. CDR3 bases: TGTGCCAGCAGCCCGGCAAGGGAGAATGGGTATGGCTACACCTTC.